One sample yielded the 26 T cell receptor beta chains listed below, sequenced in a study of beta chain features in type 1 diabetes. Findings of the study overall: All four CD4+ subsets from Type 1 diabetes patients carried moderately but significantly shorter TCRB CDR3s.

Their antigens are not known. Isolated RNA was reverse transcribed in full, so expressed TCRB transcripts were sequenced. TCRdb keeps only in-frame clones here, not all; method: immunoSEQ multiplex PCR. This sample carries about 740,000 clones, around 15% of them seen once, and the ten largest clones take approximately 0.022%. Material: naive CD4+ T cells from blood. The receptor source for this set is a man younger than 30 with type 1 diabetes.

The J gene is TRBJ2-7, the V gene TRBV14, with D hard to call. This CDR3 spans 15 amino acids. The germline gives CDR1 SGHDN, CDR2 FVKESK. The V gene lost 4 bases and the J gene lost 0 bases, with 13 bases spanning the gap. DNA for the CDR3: TGTGCCAGCAGCCCAGTGGCCGTAACCTCCTACGAGCAGTACTTC. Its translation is CASSPVAVTSYEQYF.

The CDR3 reads CASSQGSRGGLETQYF. The CDR3 DNA reads TGTGCCAGCAGCCAGGGCTCGCGGGGGGGCCTGGAGACCCAGTACTTC. This chain uses TRBV5-4 with TRBJ2-5, with 9 nucleotides matching TRBD2. Germline-derived CDR1 and CDR2 are SGHNT and YYREEE (reference sequence). The ends lost 4 bases at V and 5 bases at J; junction bases unmatched: 12. There are 16 residues in the CDR3.

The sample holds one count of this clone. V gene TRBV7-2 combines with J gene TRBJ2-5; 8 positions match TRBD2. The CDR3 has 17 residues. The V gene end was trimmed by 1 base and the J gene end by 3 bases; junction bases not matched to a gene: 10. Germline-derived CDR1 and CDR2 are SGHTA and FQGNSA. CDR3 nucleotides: TGTGCCAGCAGCTTAGTAGTAGGTCGGGGGGGCAAAGAGACCCAGTACTTC. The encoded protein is CASSLVVGRGGKETQYF. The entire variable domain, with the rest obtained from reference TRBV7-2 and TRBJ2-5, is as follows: GAGVSQSPSNKVTEKGKDVELRCDPISGHTALYWYRQSLGQGLEFLIYFQGNSAPDKSGLPSDRFSAERTGGSVSTLTIQRTQQEDSAVYLCASSLVVGRGGKETQYFGPGTRLLVL.

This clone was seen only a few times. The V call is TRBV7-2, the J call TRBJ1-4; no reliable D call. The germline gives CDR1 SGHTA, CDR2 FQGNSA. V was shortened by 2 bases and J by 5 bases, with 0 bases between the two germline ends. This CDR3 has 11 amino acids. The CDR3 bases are TGTGCCAGCAGCTTAAATGAAAAACTGTTTTTT. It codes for CASSLNEKLFF.

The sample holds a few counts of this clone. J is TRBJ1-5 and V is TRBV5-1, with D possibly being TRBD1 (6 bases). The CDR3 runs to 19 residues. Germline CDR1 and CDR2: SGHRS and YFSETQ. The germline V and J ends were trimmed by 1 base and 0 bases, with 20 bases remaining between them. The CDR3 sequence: CASSLPRGPPLYSNQPQHF. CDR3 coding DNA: TGCGCCAGCAGCTTGCCCAGGGGCCCCCCTCTGTATAGCAATCAGCCCCAGCATTTT.

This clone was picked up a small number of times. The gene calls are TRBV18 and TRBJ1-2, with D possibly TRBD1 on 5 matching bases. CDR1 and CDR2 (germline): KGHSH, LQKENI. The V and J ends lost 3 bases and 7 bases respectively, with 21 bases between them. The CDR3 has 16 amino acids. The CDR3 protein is CASSPIDRADSGGYTF. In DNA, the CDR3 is TGTGCCAGCTCACCGATTGACAGAGCCGATTCGGGTGGCTACACCTTC.

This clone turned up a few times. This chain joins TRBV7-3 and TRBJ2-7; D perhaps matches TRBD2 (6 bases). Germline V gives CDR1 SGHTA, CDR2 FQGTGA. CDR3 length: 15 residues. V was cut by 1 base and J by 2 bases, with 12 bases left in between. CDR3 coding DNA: TGTGCCAGCAGCTTAAATGCTGCGGGGCCCTACGAGCAGTACTTC. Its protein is CASSLNAAGPYEQYF.

CDR3 coding DNA: TGTGCCAGCAGCTTGGAAGGGACACAGACTGAAAAACTGTTTTTT. Its protein product is CASSLEGTQTEKLFF. This chain joins TRBV5-4 and TRBJ1-4; D might be TRBD1 (6 bases). CDR3 size: 15 residues. Germline V gene data show CDR1 as SGHNT and CDR2 as YYREEE (reference sequence). Deletions cut 0 bases from V and 7 bases from J, with 13 bases between.

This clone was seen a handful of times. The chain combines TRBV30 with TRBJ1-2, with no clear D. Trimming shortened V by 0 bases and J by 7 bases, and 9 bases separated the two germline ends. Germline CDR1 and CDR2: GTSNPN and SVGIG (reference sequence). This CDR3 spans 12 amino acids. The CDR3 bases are TGTGCCTGGAGTGTGGGTGCTGCTGGCTACACCTTC. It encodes CAWSVGAAGYTF.

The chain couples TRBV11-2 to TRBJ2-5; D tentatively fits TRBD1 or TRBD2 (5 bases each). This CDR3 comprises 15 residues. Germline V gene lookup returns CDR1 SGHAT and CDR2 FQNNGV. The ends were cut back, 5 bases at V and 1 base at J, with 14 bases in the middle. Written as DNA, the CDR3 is TGTGCCAGCAGCCCATCCGGGACGGTCCAAGAGACCCAGTACTTC. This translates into CASSPSGTVQETQYF.

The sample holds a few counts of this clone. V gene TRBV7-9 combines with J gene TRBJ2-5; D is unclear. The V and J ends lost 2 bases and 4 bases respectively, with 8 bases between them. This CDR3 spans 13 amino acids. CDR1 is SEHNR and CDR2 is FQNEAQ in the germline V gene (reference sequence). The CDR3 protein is CASSLSGAETQYF. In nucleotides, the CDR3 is TGTGCCAGCAGCTTATCAGGAGCAGAGACCCAGTACTTC.

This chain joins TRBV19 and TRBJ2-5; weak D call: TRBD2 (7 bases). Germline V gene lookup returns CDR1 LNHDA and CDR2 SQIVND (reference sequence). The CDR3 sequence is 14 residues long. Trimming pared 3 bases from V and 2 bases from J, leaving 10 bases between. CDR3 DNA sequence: TGTGCCAGTAGTATGGGAGGGGGGCAAGAGACCCAGTACTTC. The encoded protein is CASSMGGGQETQYF.

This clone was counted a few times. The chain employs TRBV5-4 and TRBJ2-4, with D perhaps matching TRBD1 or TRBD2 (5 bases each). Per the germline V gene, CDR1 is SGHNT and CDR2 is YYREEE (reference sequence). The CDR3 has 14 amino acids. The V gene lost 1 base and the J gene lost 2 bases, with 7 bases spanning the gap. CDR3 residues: CASSLWGTKNIQYF. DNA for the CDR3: TGTGCCAGCAGCTTGTGGGGGACCAAAAACATTCAGTACTTC. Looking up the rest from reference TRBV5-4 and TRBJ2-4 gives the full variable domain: ETGVTQSPTHLIKTRGQQVTLRCSSQSGHNTVSWYQQALGQGPQFIFQYYREEENGRGNFPPRFSGLQFPNYSSELNVNALELDDSALYLCASSLWGTKNIQYFGAGTRLSVL.

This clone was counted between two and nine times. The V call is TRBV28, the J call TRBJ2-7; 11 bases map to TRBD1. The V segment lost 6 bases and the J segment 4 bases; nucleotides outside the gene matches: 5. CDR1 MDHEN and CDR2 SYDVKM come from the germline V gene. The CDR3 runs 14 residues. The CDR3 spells CASRRTGGKYEQYF. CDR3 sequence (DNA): TGTGCCAGCAGGCGGACAGGGGGCAAGTACGAGCAGTACTTC.

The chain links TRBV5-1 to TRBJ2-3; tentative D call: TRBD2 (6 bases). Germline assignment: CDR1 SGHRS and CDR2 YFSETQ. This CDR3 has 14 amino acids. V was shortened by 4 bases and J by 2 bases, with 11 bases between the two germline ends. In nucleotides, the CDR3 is TGCGCCAGCAGCCCACGGGACTTCACAGATACGCAGTATTTT. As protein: CASSPRDFTDTQYF.

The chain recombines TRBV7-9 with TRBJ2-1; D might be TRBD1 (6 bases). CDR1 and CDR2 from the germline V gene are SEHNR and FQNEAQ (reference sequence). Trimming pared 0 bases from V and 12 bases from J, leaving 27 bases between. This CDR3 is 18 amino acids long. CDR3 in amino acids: CASSLAAGFIRGSQSQFF. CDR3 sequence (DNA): TGTGCCAGCAGCTTAGCGGCAGGTTTTATCAGGGGCTCACAATCGCAGTTCTTC. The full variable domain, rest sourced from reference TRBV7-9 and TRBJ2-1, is DTGVSQNPRHKITKRGQNVTFRCDPISEHNRLYWYRQTLGQGPEFLTYFQNEAQLEKSRLLSDRFSAERPKGSFSTLEIQRTEQGDSAMYLCASSLAAGFIRGSQSQFFGPGTRLTVL.

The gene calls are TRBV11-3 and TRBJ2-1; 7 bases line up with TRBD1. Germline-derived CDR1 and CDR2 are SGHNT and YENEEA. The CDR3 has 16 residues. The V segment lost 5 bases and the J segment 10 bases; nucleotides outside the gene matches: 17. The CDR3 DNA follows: TGTGCCAGCAGCCCATCGGGGACGGGGACAGCTTACGAGCAGTTCTTC. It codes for CASSPSGTGTAYEQFF.

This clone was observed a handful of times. The CDR3 DNA reads as TGTGCCAGCAGCAGACGGGGCGACACTGAAGCTTTCTTT. Translating it yields CASSRRGDTEAFF. The V and J genes are TRBV7-2 and TRBJ1-1, with D maybe TRBD1 (5 bases). Trimming stripped 5 bases from V and 3 bases from J, with 10 bases between. CDR1 and CDR2 (germline): SGHTA, FQGNSA. CDR3 size: 13 residues. The full variable domain, its missing parts supplied by reference TRBV7-2 and TRBJ1-1, is GAGVSQSPSNKVTEKGKDVELRCDPISGHTALYWYRQSLGQGLEFLIYFQGNSAPDKSGLPSDRFSAERTGGSVSTLTIQRTQQEDSAVYLCASSRRGDTEAFFGQGTRLTVV.

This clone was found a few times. This chain's CDR3 is CASSYQGTTQPLHF. CDR3 nucleotide sequence: TGTGCCAGCAGTTACCAAGGGACTACACAACCCCTCCACTTT. The chain couples TRBV6-5 to TRBJ1-6, with a weak D call TRBD1 (5 bases). Trimming pared 2 bases from V and 12 bases from J, leaving 14 bases between. Per the germline V gene, CDR1 is MNHEY and CDR2 is SVGAGI. The CDR3 runs to 14 residues.

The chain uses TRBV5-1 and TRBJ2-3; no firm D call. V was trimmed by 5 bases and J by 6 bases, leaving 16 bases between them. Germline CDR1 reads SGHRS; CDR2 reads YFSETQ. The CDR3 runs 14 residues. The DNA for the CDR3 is TGCGCCAGCAGGGATAAGGGCCCCCGGGATACGCAGTATTTT. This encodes CASRDKGPRDTQYF.

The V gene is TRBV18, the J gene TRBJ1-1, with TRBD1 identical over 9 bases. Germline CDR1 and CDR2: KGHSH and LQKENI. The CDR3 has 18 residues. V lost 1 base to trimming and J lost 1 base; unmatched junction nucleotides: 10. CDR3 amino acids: CASSPRGQGLSPNTEAFF. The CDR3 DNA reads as TGTGCCAGCTCACCACGCGGACAGGGGTTATCCCCGAACACTGAAGCTTTCTTT.

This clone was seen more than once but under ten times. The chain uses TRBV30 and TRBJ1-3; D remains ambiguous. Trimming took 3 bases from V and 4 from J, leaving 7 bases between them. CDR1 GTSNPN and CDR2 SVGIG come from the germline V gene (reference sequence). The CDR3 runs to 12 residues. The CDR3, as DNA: TGTGCCTGGAGGGTGTCAGGAAACACCATATATTTT. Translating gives CAWRVSGNTIYF.

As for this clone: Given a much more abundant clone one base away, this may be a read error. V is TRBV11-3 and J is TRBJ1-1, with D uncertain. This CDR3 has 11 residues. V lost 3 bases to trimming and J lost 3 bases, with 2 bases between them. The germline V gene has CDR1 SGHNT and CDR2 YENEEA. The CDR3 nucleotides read TGTGCCAGCAGCTTGTACACTGAAGCTTTCTTT. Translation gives CASSLYTEAFF.

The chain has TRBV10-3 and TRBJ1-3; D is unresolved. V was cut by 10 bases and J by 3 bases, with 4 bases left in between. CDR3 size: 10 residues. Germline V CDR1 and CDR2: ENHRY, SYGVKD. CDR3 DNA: TGTGCCACCTATGGAAACACCATATATTTT. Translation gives CATYGNTIYF.

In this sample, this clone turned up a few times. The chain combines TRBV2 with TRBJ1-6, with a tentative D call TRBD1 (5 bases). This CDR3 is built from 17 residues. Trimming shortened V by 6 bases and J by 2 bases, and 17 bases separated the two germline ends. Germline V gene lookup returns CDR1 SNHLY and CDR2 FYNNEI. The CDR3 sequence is CASRIMGGRAYNSPLHF. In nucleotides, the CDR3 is TGTGCCAGCAGGATAATGGGGGGTAGGGCCTATAATTCACCCCTCCACTTT.

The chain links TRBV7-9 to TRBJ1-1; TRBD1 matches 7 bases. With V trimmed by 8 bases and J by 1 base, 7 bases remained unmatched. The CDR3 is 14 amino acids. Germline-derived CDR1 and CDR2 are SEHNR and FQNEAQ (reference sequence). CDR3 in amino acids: CASSYRGGNTEAFF. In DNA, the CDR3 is TGTGCCAGCTCCTACAGGGGCGGGAACACTGAAGCTTTCTTT.